These T cell receptor beta chains were read from a single sample in a study of cytomegalovirus exposure and HLA in healthy donors. Assay used: immunoSEQ multiplex PCR; TCRdb lists only in-frame clones, some missing. The data hold 200,000 to 300,000 clones, with 84% observed a single time. What was sequenced was PBMCs. Receptors originate from a middle-aged woman in good health and CMV-seropositive. The CDR3 runs from the conserved cysteine through the conserved F or W. Fields, in order: CDR3 length, J gene, V gene, clone size, D gene, CDR3 DNA, CDR3 protein. A D gene is named only where the DNA matches it firmly. The size field is filled for only some rows; it gives once, few, many or a size class.

>14|TRBJ2-4|TRBV29-1|few|.
TGCAGCGTTGAAGATCGGTCTAGCGTAAACATTCAGTACTTC
CSVEDRSSVNIQYF
>18|TRBJ2-5|TRBV28|.|.
TGTGCCAGCAGTCGGCTAGCACAAACGGGAAGGAACCAAGAGACCCAGTACTTC
CASSRLAQTGRNQETQYF
>19|TRBJ1-3|TRBV27|.|TRBD1
TGTGCCAGCAGTCCCCTCAGGACAGGGGGAGGTCGATTCGGAAACACCATATATTTT
CASSPLRTGGGRFGNTIYF
>14|TRBJ2-5|TRBV9|.|.
TGTGCCAGCAGCCCCGTGGTGGGAGGAGAGACCCAGTACTTC
CASSPVVGGETQYF
>13|TRBJ2-7|TRBV5-6|.|.
TGTGCCAGCAGCTTGGGCGAGGCCTACGAGCAGTACTTC
CASSLGEAYEQYF
>16|TRBJ2-7|TRBV7-9|.|.
TGTGCCAGCAGCCCCCGTCCCGGGACACTGAACTACGAGCAGTACTTC
CASSPRPGTLNYEQYF
>16|TRBJ2-1|TRBV28|.|TRBD2
TGTGCCAGCAGTTTGTATACTAGCGGGAGCTACAATGAGCAGTTCTTC
CASSLYTSGSYNEQFF
>17|TRBJ2-5|TRBV4-3|.|TRBD2
TGCGCCAGCAGCCAAGATTTTCTAGCGGGATCTCAAGAGACCCAGTACTTC
CASSQDFLAGSQETQYF
>18|TRBJ2-3|TRBV5-1|.|TRBD2
TGCGCCAGCAGCACTGGACTAGCGGGACCTACTAGCACAGATACGCAGTATTTT
CASSTGLAGPTSTDTQYF
>13|TRBJ2-3|TRBV6-5|.|.
TGTGCCAGCAGTTTCTACCCTCGAGATACGCAGTATTTT
CASSFYPRDTQYF
>15|TRBJ2-1|TRBV5-1|.|TRBD1
TGCGCCAGCAGCTTAGCTAGGACAGGGAACAATGAGCAGTTCTTC
CASSLARTGNNEQFF
>15|TRBJ1-2|TRBV7-2|.|.
TGTGCCAGCAGCCTGGACGCTCCACGGGGGAAGGGCTACACCTTC
CASSLDAPRGKGYTF
>13|TRBJ2-1|TRBV7-3|.|.
TGTGCCAGCAGCCCCCGGGACAAAAATGAGCAGTTCTTC
CASSPRDKNEQFF
>14|TRBJ2-7|TRBV27|.|TRBD1
TGTGCCAGCAGTCCGACAGGGGGCCTTTACGAGCAGTACTTC
CASSPTGGLYEQYF
>15|TRBJ2-3|TRBV5-6|once|TRBD2
TGTGCCAGCATACGGGGACTAGCGGGCACAGATACGCAGTATTTT
CASIRGLAGTDTQYF
>14|TRBJ2-7|TRBV27|.|TRBD2
TGTGCCAGCAGCCCGACGACTAGCCCGGCCGAGCAGTACTTC
CASSPTTSPAEQYF
>15|TRBJ2-7|TRBV5-6|few|.
TGTGCCAGCAGCTTGGTCGGGGGGCCATCCTACGAGCAGTACTTC
CASSLVGGPSYEQYF
>17|TRBJ1-1|TRBV30|once|.
TGTGCCTGGAGTGCCGCCCTTGCGGGGGGGATTAACACTGAAGCTTTCTTT
CAWSAALAGGINTEAFF
>15|TRBJ2-2|TRBV5-1|.|.
TGCGCCAGCAGCTTGGGTGGGAGTCGGACCGGGGAGCTGTTTTTT
CASSLGGSRTGELFF
>12|TRBJ2-7|TRBV5-6|.|.
TGTGCCAGCAGCTCCGGGGACTACGAGCAGTACTTC
CASSSGDYEQYF
>16|TRBJ2-3|TRBV7-9|few|TRBD2
TGTGCCAGCAGTTTTCGGACTAGCGGATCCACAGATACGCAGTATTTT
CASSFRTSGSTDTQYF